Below are 15 T cell receptor beta chains sequenced from a single sample in a study of neoadjuvant nivolumab and ipilimumab in lung cancer (dated by TCRdb to about 2020). Explained via the paper, the time point label denotes: at surgical resection after neoadjuvant nivolumab +/- ipilimumab. Libraries were built with the immunoSEQ multiplex PCR assay. TCRdb retrieved this table from immuneACCESS and kept in-frame rearrangements only. Not all clones are present; in checked studies, unresolved V genes account for under half, and no reason is known for the remainder. The sample contains about 16,000 clones, less than 85% of them found a single time. Clones ranked in the top ten supply roughly 8% of the sample. The sequenced sample was tumor tissue, obtained after neoadjuvant nivolumab, alone or with ipilimumab, at or shortly before surgery. The receptors come from an adult with non-small cell lung cancer.

By its share, this clone is medium-sized. This chain links TRBV5-6 with TRBJ1-2, with D uncertain. Germline V gives CDR1 SGHDT, CDR2 YYEEEE. Between the trimmed V and J ends, which lost 0 bases and 4 bases, there was a span of 10 bases. The CDR3 runs to 14 residues. The CDR3 reads CASSLGRWGYGYTF. CDR3 nucleotide sequence: TGTGCCAGCAGCTTGGGCAGGTGGGGCTATGGCTACACCTTC.

This chain links TRBV14 with TRBJ1-6; D gene unclear. Germline V lookup: CDR1 SGHDN, CDR2 FVKESK. Trimming took 1 base from V and 4 from J, leaving 5 bases between them. The CDR3 has 14 residues. CDR3 residues: CASSQVLYNSPLHF. CDR3 bases: TGTGCCAGCAGCCAAGTCCTGTATAATTCACCCCTCCACTTT.

The rearrangement links TRBV7-8 to TRBJ2-1; perhaps D is TRBD1 or TRBD2 (6 bases each). The CDR3 is 17 residues long. Per germline, CDR1 SGHVS and CDR2 FQNEAQ. Trimming shortened V by 1 base and J by 5 bases, and 18 bases separated the two germline ends. DNA for the CDR3: TGTGCCAGCAGCTTAGAGGGAGGCGGAGGGGGACACAATGAGCAGTTCTTC. Amino acid sequence: CASSLEGGGGGHNEQFF.

V usage is TRBV7-2 and J usage is TRBJ1-2; 7 nucleotides line up with TRBD1. The CDR3 spans 15 residues. V lost 5 bases, J lost 6 bases, and 12 bases stayed unmatched. Germline V gene data show CDR1 as SGHTA and CDR2 as FQGNSA. This CDR3 is CASSPPGGRGDGYTF. CDR3 DNA: TGTGCCAGCAGCCCTCCGGGGGGCAGGGGGGATGGCTACACCTTC.

CDR3 sequence: CASRAGWVKGGYTF. The CDR3 DNA reads as TGTGCCAGCAGGGCCGGTTGGGTGAAGGGAGGATACACCTTC. The J gene is TRBJ1-2, the V gene TRBV6-5; D remains unclear. The CDR3 totals 14 residues. V lost 6 bases and J 11 bases, leaving 22 bases between the germline ends. The germline V gene has CDR1 MNHEY and CDR2 SVGAGI.

The chain employs TRBV6-6 and TRBJ2-3, with 8 bases matching TRBD1. The germline CDR1 and CDR2 sequences are MNHNY and SVGAGI (reference sequence). The length of the CDR3 is 16 residues. The ends lost 6 bases at V and 4 bases at J; junction bases unmatched: 12. CDR3 protein: CASRDGTGLGADTQYF. CDR3 bases: TGTGCCAGCAGAGACGGGACAGGTCTGGGGGCAGATACGCAGTATTTT.

In this sample, this clone is medium-sized. The DNA of the CDR3 is TGTGCCAGCAGCTTAGCGAGGGGGGGGGCCGCAGATACGCAGTATTTT. Its translation: CASSLARGGAADTQYF. This chain connects TRBV11-1 to TRBJ2-3, with a tentative D call TRBD2 (7 bases). The CDR3 length is 16 residues. V lost 0 bases, J lost 4 bases, and 14 bases lay in between. CDR1 is SGHAT, CDR2 FQDESV, per germline (reference sequence).

This chain links TRBV18 with TRBJ2-2; possibly TRBD1 for D (5 bases). V gave up 0 bases and J gave up 5 bases, with 10 bases separating them. This CDR3 has 15 amino acids. Germline V gives CDR1 KGHSH, CDR2 LQKENI. In nucleotides, the CDR3 is TGTGCCAGCTCACCACCCATGGGGCCGACCGGGGAGCTGTTTTTT. The encoded protein is CASSPPMGPTGELFF.

The chain combines TRBV5-5 with TRBJ1-1, with D tentatively TRBD1 (5 bases). The germline V and J ends were trimmed by 1 base and 4 bases, with 8 bases remaining between them. This CDR3 has 13 amino acids. The germline V gene has CDR1 SGHKS and CDR2 YYEKEE (reference sequence). DNA of the CDR3: TGTGCCAGCAGCTTGACCGGGGCCACTGAAGCTTTCTTT. Translating it yields CASSLTGATEAFF.

The chain combines TRBV7-2 with TRBJ2-5, with 7 bases aligning to TRBD2. CDR3 length equals 15 residues. Germline values: CDR1 SGHTA, CDR2 FQGNSA. Trimming removed 5 bases from V and 5 bases from J; junction bases left unmatched: 11. The CDR3: CASSPQRGSGETQYF. CDR3 nucleotides: TGTGCCAGCAGCCCCCAGCGGGGCTCCGGCGAGACCCAGTACTTC.

CDR3 protein: CASSPGALAYEQYF. The CDR3 nucleotides read TGTGCCAGCAGCCCCGGGGCGCTAGCCTACGAGCAGTACTTC. The rearrangement uses TRBV28 and TRBJ2-7; perhaps D is TRBD1 or TRBD2 (5 bases each). The CDR3 is 14 amino acids. V was clipped by 6 bases and J by 2 bases, with 14 bases between them. CDR1 MDHEN and CDR2 SYDVKM come from the germline V gene.

This chain uses TRBV6-1 with TRBJ2-1, with D possibly matching TRBD2 (6 bases). The CDR3 has 13 amino acids. Trimming left V 5 bases short and J 10 bases short, with 15 bases between. From germline, CDR1 is MNHNS and CDR2 SASEGT. CDR3 region: CASSRASGREQFF. DNA of the CDR3: TGTGCCAGCAGTCGGGCTTCGGGGAGGGAGCAGTTCTTC.

The J gene is TRBJ1-6, the V gene TRBV11-2; 7 bases map to TRBD1. Germline V gene sequence: CDR1 SGHAT, CDR2 FQNNGV. This CDR3 has 17 residues. The V segment lost 2 bases and the J segment 7 bases; nucleotides outside the gene matches: 11. The CDR3 loop is CASSLLGRGRGNSPLHF. CDR3 sequence (DNA): TGTGCCAGCAGCTTACTTGGGCGGGGCAGGGGGAATTCACCCCTCCACTTT.

This clone was seen a handful of times. The genes are TRBV4-1 and TRBJ2-1; 11 bases fit TRBD2. The CDR3 has 18 amino acids. J lost 4 bases, V lost 0 bases, and 8 bases had no gene match. Germline V gene lookup returns CDR1 MGHRA and CDR2 YSYEKL. The CDR3, as DNA: TGCGCCAGCAGCCAAGATCTAACTAGCGGGGGACCTTACAATGAGCAGTTCTTC. Its protein is CASSQDLTSGGPYNEQFF.

The V call is TRBV5-6, the J call TRBJ2-7; D gene unclear. The CDR3 consists of 14 residues. Per germline, CDR1 SGHDT and CDR2 YYEEEE. The V and J ends lost 0 bases and 3 bases respectively, with 10 bases between them. The CDR3 spells CASSLAGYGYEQYF. As DNA, the CDR3 is TGTGCCAGCAGCTTGGCCGGGTACGGCTACGAGCAGTACTTC.